One sample yielded the 8 T cell receptor beta chains listed below, sequenced in a study of Ad26.COV2.S vaccination and SARS-CoV-2 variants. The sample's treatment: around 19 received Ad26.COV2.S at low or high dose, single or two shots; 5 received placebo; per-sample allocation not given. Sampling was performed 63 days after the first vaccine or placebo injection. Data came from immunoSEQ multiplex PCR; TCRdb stores just in-frame clones and leaves some out. The repertoire holds a few hundred thousand clones, with around 87% as singletons. Source: peripheral blood, taken in a trial of Ad26.COV2.S vaccine versus placebo. All receptors come from a person aged 18-60 years who received the Ad26.COV2.S COVID-19 vaccine or a placebo.

The table lists this clone with a count of one. This CDR3 is CARKTSGGTGYEQYF. In DNA, the CDR3 is TGTGCCAGGAAAACTAGCGGGGGGACGGGATACGAGCAGTACTTC. This chain links TRBV27 with TRBJ2-7; TRBD2 matches 12 bases. CDR3 length: 15 amino acids. With 9 bases clipped from V and 4 bases from J, the junction kept 10 bases outside the gene matches. Looked up from germline, CDR1 is MNHEY and CDR2 is SMNVEV (reference sequence).

This chain links TRBV6-6 with TRBJ2-1; D is unresolved. Germline V gene data show CDR1 as MNHNY and CDR2 as SVGAGI (reference sequence). The CDR3 loop spans 14 amino acids. V was shortened by 4 bases and J by 3 bases, with 10 bases between the two germline ends. CDR3 in amino acids: CASSLETYYNEQFF. The CDR3 bases are TGTGCCAGCAGTTTAGAAACCTACTACAATGAGCAGTTCTTC.

This clone was detected only once. This chain uses TRBV5-1 with TRBJ1-1, with D perhaps matching TRBD1 (5 bases). This CDR3 region has 13 residues. Germline V lookup: CDR1 SGHRS, CDR2 YFSETQ. The V and J ends lost 4 bases and 4 bases respectively, with 11 bases between them. The CDR3 DNA reads TGCGCCAGCAGCCCCAGGGTTGGCACTGAAGCTTTCTTT. Protein product: CASSPRVGTEAFF.

The chain couples TRBV5-6 to TRBJ2-5; 7 nucleotides line up with TRBD1. V trimming: 3 bases; J trimming: 5 bases; junction bases outside the gene matches: 10. The CDR3 length is 15 residues. The germline V gene encodes CDR1 SGHDT and CDR2 YYEEEE. The CDR3 nucleotides read TGTGCCAGCAGCTACTATGACAGGGCAGTGGAGACCCAGTACTTC. As protein: CASSYYDRAVETQYF.

This clone was counted a few times. The V call is TRBV7-9, the J call TRBJ1-2; D is undetermined. CDR1 and CDR2 from the germline V gene are SEHNR and FQNEAQ (reference sequence). V dropped 4 bases and J dropped 7 bases, with 13 bases sitting between them. There are 13 residues in the CDR3. CDR3 coding DNA: TGTGCCAGCAGCTCCAATGAATCAGGTGGCTACACCTTC. The encoded protein is CASSSNESGGYTF.

The rearrangement joins TRBV9 to TRBJ1-5; no clear D. Germline V CDR1 and CDR2: SGDLS, YYNGEE. The ends were cut back, 4 bases at V and 0 bases at J, with 11 bases in the middle. The CDR3 loop spans 15 amino acids. The CDR3 DNA is TGTGCCAGCAGCAAATTGGGAGATAGCAATCAGCCCCAGCATTTT. It specifies CASSKLGDSNQPQHF.

The chain has TRBV6-1 and TRBJ2-1; no reliable D call. This CDR3 spans 12 amino acids. Germline loops: CDR1 MNHNS, CDR2 SASEGT. The ends were cut back, 2 bases at V and 9 bases at J, with 8 bases in the middle. The CDR3 DNA sequence: TGTGCCAGCAGTGAATTTTCTCGTGAGCAGTTCTTC. Translating gives CASSEFSREQFF.

J is TRBJ1-1 and V is TRBV5-1, with 7 positions matching TRBD1. In germline, CDR1 is SGHRS, CDR2 YFSETQ. V lost 1 base to trimming and J lost 5 bases; unmatched junction nucleotides: 8. The CDR3 contains 15 residues. CDR3 nucleotides: TGCGCCAGCAGCTTGACAGGGGAGGTGGGTACTGAAGCTTTCTTT. It encodes CASSLTGEVGTEAFF.